A single sample gave rise to the 14 T cell receptor beta chains below, sequenced in a study of post-analysis software for immune sequencing data. Unique molecular identifiers featured in each of the TCR beta cDNA libraries. MiXCR, run by TCRdb on the PCR reads, gives a single entry per CDR3 protein. The sample consists of about 160,000 distinct CDR3 sequences, 36% of them appearing once. Sequencing used blood, obtained after autologous hematopoietic stem cell transplantation. The receptor set was obtained from a girl aged 5-17 years with multiple sclerosis.

This clonotype was detected many times. The J gene is TRBJ2-7, the V gene TRBV10-3, with a weak D call TRBD2 (6 bases). The germline gives CDR1 ENHRY, CDR2 SYGVKD. The CDR3 consists of 13 residues. The V end was cut by 4 bases, the J end by 4 bases, with 11 bases between. CDR3 amino acids: CAISGGVLYEQYF. In DNA form, the CDR3 reads TGTGCCATCAGTGGCGGGGTACTATACGAGCAGTACTTC.

The CDR3 spells CASRGLAVFGETQYF. Here the CDR3 DNA reads TGTGCCAGCAGGGGACTAGCGGTCTTTGGGGAGACCCAGTACTTC. The V gene is TRBV4-2, the J gene TRBJ2-5, with 11 bases identical to TRBD2. After removal of 6 bases from V and 5 bases from J, the junction contained 8 bases not matched to a gene. Germline values: CDR1 LGHNA, CDR2 YNFKEQ. This CDR3 region has 15 residues.

This clonotype came up a few times. The V and J genes are TRBV7-9 and TRBJ2-4; D possibly corresponds to TRBD1 (6 bases). With 5 bases removed from V and 8 bases from J, the gap between germline ends came to 10 bases. This CDR3 contains 12 residues. Germline assignment: CDR1 SEHNR and CDR2 FQNEAQ (reference sequence). CDR3 protein: CASSRGGDIQYF. Here the CDR3 DNA reads TGTGCCAGCAGCCGAGGGGGAGACATTCAGTACTTC.

This clonotype was seen only a few times. This chain connects TRBV27 to TRBJ2-7, with D possibly being TRBD1 (6 bases). This CDR3 comprises 15 residues. The V gene lost 8 bases and the J gene lost 0 bases, with 17 bases spanning the gap. From germline, CDR1 is MNHEY and CDR2 SMNVEV (reference sequence). The CDR3 DNA follows: TGTGCCAGCGAGGGACCGCAGGGGAGCTCCTACGAGCAGTACTTC. Its translation is CASEGPQGSSYEQYF.

V usage is TRBV12-3 or TRBV12-4 and J usage is TRBJ1-2, with 9 positions matching TRBD1. Trimming cost V 5 bases and J 4 bases; bases outside gene matches: 5. This CDR3 region has 14 residues. The DNA for the CDR3 is TGTGCCAGCAGTCGGACAGGGGTGGCCTATGGCTACACCTTC. It specifies CASSRTGVAYGYTF.

V is TRBV7-9 and J is TRBJ2-2, with TRBD2 matching over 9 bases. The CDR3 is 17 residues long. The trim removed 2 bases at V and 4 bases at J, leaving 8 bases unmatched. The germline V gene has CDR1 SEHNR and CDR2 FQNEAQ (reference sequence). CDR3 DNA sequence: TGTGCCAGCAGCTTACCACCGGGACTAGCCCCCACCGGGGAGCTGTTTTTT. The encoded protein is CASSLPPGLAPTGELFF.

The rearrangement joins TRBV10-3 to TRBJ2-1; a possible D gene is TRBD1 (7 bases). This CDR3 contains 17 residues. The germline V gene encodes CDR1 ENHRY and CDR2 SYGVKD. V was trimmed by 5 bases and J by 2 bases, leaving 19 bases between them. The CDR3 reads CAISPEGAGIAYNEQFF. CDR3 DNA: TGTGCCATCAGTCCGGAGGGGGCAGGGATCGCCTACAATGAGCAGTTCTTC.

The chain employs TRBV11-3 and TRBJ1-4; maybe TRBD1 (5 bases). The CDR3 length is 16 residues. V lost 4 bases, J lost 10 bases, and 22 bases lay in between. CDR1 and CDR2 (germline): SGHNT, YENEEA. The CDR3 loop reads CASSSDGTNPIGKLFF. The CDR3 coding sequence is TGTGCCAGCAGCTCCGACGGGACTAATCCAATTGGAAAACTGTTTTTT. Based on the CDR3 plus reference TRBV11-3 and TRBJ1-4, the full variable domain is EAGVVQSPRYKIIEKKQPVAFWCNPISGHNTLYWYLQNLGQGPELLIRYENEEAVDDSQLPKDRFSAERLKGVDSTLKIQPAELGDSAVYLCASSSDGTNPIGKLFFGSGTQLSVL.

This chain's CDR3 is CASSLLPGDNEQFF. The CDR3 coding sequence is TGTGCCAGCAGCTTATTACCGGGGGACAATGAGCAGTTCTTC. The V and J genes are TRBV11-2 and TRBJ2-1, with D perhaps matching TRBD2 (6 bases). The CDR3 covers 14 residues. The V and J ends lost 2 bases and 5 bases respectively, with 10 bases between them. Germline CDR1 is SGHAT and CDR2 is FQNNGV.

J is TRBJ2-6 and V is TRBV7-7; D call uncertain. CDR3 length: 16 amino acids. CDR1 and CDR2 from the germline V gene are SSHAT and FNYEAQ (reference sequence). V lost 5 bases and J lost 0, with 11 bases in between. The CDR3 nucleotides read TGTGCCAGCAGCCCCGGACGGAGCTCTGGGGCCAACGTCCTGACTTTC. The encoded protein is CASSPGRSSGANVLTF.

This clonotype was found many times. This chain uses TRBV20-1 with TRBJ2-7; 7 nucleotides align to TRBD1. The germline gives CDR1 DFQATT, CDR2 SNEGSKA (reference sequence). After removal of 0 bases from V and 3 bases from J, the junction contained 8 bases not matched to a gene. The CDR3 sequence is 15 residues long. The CDR3 reads CSARDRDSPFYEQYF. The CDR3 DNA reads TGCAGTGCTAGAGACCGGGACAGCCCCTTCTACGAGCAGTACTTC.

This sequence joins TRBV7-9 and TRBJ2-7, with TRBD2 matching 8 bases. The CDR3 is 15 amino acids. The germline V gene has CDR1 SEHNR and CDR2 FQNEAQ (reference sequence). Trimming removed 2 bases from V and 6 bases from J; junction bases left unmatched: 9. The CDR3 DNA is TGTGCCAGCAGCTTACAAAGCGGGAGTTGGGCCGAGCAGTACTTC. Translated, it gives CASSLQSGSWAEQYF.

This chain connects TRBV6-1 to TRBJ1-2; D remains ambiguous. V gave up 9 bases and J gave up 4 bases, with 18 bases separating them. From germline, CDR1 is MNHNS and CDR2 SASEGT. The CDR3 is 14 residues long. The CDR3, as DNA: TGTGCCAGTTCACAACTACAAAAGATCTATGGCTACACCTTC. Protein product: CASSQLQKIYGYTF.

This chain connects TRBV20-1 to TRBJ2-7; D gene unclear. From germline, CDR1 is DFQATT and CDR2 SNEGSKA (reference sequence). The CDR3 has 12 residues. The ends were cut back, 6 bases at V and 9 bases at J, with 18 bases in the middle. Here the CDR3 reads CSARWVSVGQYF. CDR3 nucleotide sequence: TGCAGTGCCCGATGGGTATCCGTGGGGCAGTACTTC.